This T cell receptor (beta chain) was sequenced for a study of cytomegalovirus exposure and HLA in healthy donors. Findings of the study overall: Cytomegalovirus-associated status was assigned to 164 TCR beta chains. By HLA locus, TCR association rates varied in a later analysis, with DRB1 showing the most and HLA-C the fewest.

Donors consisted of healthy bone marrow donors. This clone was counted between two and nine times. Antigen: not known. V was clipped by 4 bases and J by 2 bases; unmatched bases: 8. This CDR3 region has 15 residues. Germline V gene data show CDR1 as SGHRS and CDR2 as YFSETQ. Vbeta (60) and Jbeta (13) primers were used in the PCR. The assay was immunoSEQ multiplex PCR, and TCRdb's table has in-frame clones only and misses some. The sample has some 180,000 clones, roughly 9.4% seen once. Material: PBMCs. This sequence was found in a woman in her thirties in good health and CMV-seropositive. This chain connects TRBV5-1 to TRBJ2-5, with 7 bases identical to TRBD1. The CDR3 loop is CASSLGQARQETQYF. CDR3 sequence (DNA): TGCGCCAGCAGCCTAGGACAGGCCAGACAAGAGACCCAGTACTTC.